These 6 T cell receptor beta chains came from one sample sequenced in a study of T cells expressing NK-cell markers (dated by TCRdb to about 2020). The protocol used for the library was 5' RACE. Sequenced using an Illumina HiSeq 2000. TCRdb reprocessed the sequencing reads and holds a single record per CDR3 protein sequence, with no DNA. The sample has some 600,000 distinct CDR3 sequences on record. Roughly 3.6% of the sample goes to the ten largest clones. The sample taken for sequencing was blood T cells: a sorted CD56 or NKG2C T cell subset, CD4+ or CD8+ T cells, or bulk PBMC T cells (not recorded which). These receptor sequences come from a man aged 18-30 years in good health. Donor details come from another sample of the same person, matched by shared clones.

This chain joins TRBV18 and TRBJ2-5; the D call of TRBD2 rests on TCRdb alone, since no DNA is present to check it. The CDR3 has 16 residues. Germline values: CDR1 KGHSH, CDR2 LQKENI. This CDR3 reads CASSPLAGAGWETQYF.

The J gene is TRBJ2-3, the V gene TRBV4-2; checking the TCRdb D call of TRBD2 is not possible without DNA. CDR3 length: 15 amino acids. Per germline, CDR1 LGHNA and CDR2 YNFKEQ. The CDR3 region is CASSQASANTDTQYF.

The chain couples TRBV3-1 to TRBJ2-7; checking the TCRdb D call of TRBD1 is not possible without DNA. Germline lookup yields CDR1 LGHDT and CDR2 YNNKEL (reference sequence). The CDR3 sequence is 14 residues long. The CDR3 reads CASSQAGEEYEQYF.

The chain combines TRBV9 with TRBJ2-2; checking the TCRdb D call of TRBD2 is not possible without DNA. The V gene's germline CDR1 is SGDLS and CDR2 YYNGEE. The CDR3 totals 15 residues. This chain's CDR3 is CASRSGLVRTGELFF.

This chain links TRBV12-3 or TRBV12-4 with TRBJ2-1; absent DNA, TCRdb's TRBD2 call cannot be checked. The CDR3 consists of 19 residues. The CDR3 reads CASRPTRGGRMREANEQFF.

The gene calls are TRBV5-5 and TRBJ2-1; the TCRdb D gene call, TRBD2, has no DNA to confirm it. There are 16 residues in the CDR3. The germline CDR1 and CDR2 sequences are SGHKS and YYEKEE (reference sequence). The CDR3 loop is CASSLRLAGPGDEQFF.